This TCR beta chain was recorded in a study of Ad26.COV2.S vaccination and SARS-CoV-2 variants. The CDR3 covers 14 residues. V gave up 5 bases and J gave up 3 bases, with 12 bases separating them. Per germline, CDR1 LNHDA and CDR2 SQIVND (reference sequence). Documented treatment: some 20 received Ad26.COV2.S at low or high dose, single or two shots; 5 received placebo; per-sample allocation not given. Sampling was done on day 63 after the first vaccine or placebo injection. Sequencing was performed with immunoSEQ multiplex PCR; in TCRdb, only in-frame clones are kept and a portion is missing. The profile shows some 300,000 clones, 86% of them singletons.

The source of this sequence is a person aged 18-60 years who received the Ad26.COV2.S COVID-19 vaccine or a placebo. The chain uses TRBV19 and TRBJ2-3; D gene ambiguous. This material consisted of peripheral blood, taken in a trial of Ad26.COV2.S vaccine versus placebo. This CDR3 reads CASSPRSMTDTQYF. The CDR3 DNA sequence: TGTGCCAGTAGTCCGCGGTCTATGACAGATACGCAGTATTTT.